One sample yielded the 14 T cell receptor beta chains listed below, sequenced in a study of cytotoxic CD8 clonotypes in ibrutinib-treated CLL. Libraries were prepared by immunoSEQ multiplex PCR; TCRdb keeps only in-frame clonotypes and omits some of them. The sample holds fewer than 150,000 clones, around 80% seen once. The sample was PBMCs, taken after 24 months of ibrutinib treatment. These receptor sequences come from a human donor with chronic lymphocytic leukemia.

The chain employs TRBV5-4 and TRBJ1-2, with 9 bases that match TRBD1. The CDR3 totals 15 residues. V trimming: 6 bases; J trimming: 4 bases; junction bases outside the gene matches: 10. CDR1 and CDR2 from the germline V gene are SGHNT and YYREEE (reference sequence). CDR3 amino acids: CASNYYRDRAYGYTF. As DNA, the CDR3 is TGTGCCAGCAACTACTATCGGGACAGGGCCTATGGCTACACCTTC.

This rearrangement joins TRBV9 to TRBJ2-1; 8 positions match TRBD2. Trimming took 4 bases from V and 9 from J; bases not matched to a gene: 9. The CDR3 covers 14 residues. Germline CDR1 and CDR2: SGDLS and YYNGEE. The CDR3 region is CASSPRLAGIEQFF. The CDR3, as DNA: TGTGCCAGCAGCCCTCGGCTAGCGGGTATTGAGCAGTTCTTC.

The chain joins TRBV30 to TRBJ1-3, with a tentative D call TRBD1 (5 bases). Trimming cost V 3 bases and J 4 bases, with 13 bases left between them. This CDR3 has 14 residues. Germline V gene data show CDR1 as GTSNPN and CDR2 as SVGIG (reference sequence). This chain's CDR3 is CAWSGTYMGNTIYF. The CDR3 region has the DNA TGTGCCTGGAGCGGGACCTACATGGGAAACACCATATATTTT.

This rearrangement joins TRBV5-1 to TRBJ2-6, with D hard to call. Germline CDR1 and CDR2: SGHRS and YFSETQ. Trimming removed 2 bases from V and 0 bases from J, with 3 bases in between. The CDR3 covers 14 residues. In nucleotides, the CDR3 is TGCGCCAGCAGCTTCGGCTCTGGGGCCAACGTCCTGACTTTC. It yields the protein CASSFGSGANVLTF.

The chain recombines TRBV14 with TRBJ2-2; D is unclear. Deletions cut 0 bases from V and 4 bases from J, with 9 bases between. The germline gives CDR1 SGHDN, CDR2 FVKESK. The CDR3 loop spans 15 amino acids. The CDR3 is CASSQETALTGELFF. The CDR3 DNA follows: TGTGCCAGCAGCCAAGAAACAGCTCTCACCGGGGAGCTGTTTTTT.

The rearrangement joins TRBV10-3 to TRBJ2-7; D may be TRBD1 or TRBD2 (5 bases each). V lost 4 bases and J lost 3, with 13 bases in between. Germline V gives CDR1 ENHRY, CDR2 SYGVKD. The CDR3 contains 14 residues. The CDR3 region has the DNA TGTGCCATCAGTGTAGGAGGACAAGGCTACGAGCAGTACTTC. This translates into CAISVGGQGYEQYF.

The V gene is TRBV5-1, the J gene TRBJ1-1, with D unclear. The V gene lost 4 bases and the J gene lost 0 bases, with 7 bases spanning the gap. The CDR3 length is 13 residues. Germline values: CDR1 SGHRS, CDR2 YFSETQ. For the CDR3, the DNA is TGCGCCAGCAGCCCCCTCATGAACACTGAAGCTTTCTTT. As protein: CASSPLMNTEAFF. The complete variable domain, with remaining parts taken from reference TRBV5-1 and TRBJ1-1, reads KAGVTQTPRYLIKTRGQQVTLSCSPISGHRSVSWYQQTPGQGLQFLFEYFSETQRNKGNFPGRFSGRQFSNSRSEMNVSTLELGDSALYLCASSPLMNTEAFFGQGTRLTVV.

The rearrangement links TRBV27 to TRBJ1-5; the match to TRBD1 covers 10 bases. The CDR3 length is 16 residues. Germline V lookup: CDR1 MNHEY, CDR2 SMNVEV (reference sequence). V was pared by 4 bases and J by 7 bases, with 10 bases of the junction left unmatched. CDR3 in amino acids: CASSSLMTGGDQPQHF. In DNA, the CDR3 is TGTGCCAGCAGTTCCCTGATGACAGGGGGCGACCAGCCCCAGCATTTT.

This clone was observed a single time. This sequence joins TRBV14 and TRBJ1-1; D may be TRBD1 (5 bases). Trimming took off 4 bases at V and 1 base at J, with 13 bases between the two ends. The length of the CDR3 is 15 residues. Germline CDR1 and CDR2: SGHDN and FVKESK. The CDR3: CASSPQGLGNTEAFF. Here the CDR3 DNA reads TGTGCCAGCAGCCCCCAGGGCCTCGGGAACACTGAAGCTTTCTTT.

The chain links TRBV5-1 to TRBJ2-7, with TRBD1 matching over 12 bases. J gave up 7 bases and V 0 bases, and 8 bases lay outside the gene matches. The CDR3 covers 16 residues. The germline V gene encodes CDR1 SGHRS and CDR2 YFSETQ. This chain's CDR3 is CASSLALGQGASEQYF. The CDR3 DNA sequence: TGCGCCAGCAGCTTGGCTTTGGGACAGGGGGCGAGTGAGCAGTACTTC.

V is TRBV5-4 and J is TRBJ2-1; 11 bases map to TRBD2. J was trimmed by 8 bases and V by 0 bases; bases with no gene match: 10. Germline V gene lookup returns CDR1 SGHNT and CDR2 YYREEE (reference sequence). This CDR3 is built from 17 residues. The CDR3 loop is CASSLDPSGGPFHEQFF. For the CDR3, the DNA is TGTGCCAGCAGCTTGGACCCTAGCGGGGGGCCATTCCATGAGCAGTTCTTC.

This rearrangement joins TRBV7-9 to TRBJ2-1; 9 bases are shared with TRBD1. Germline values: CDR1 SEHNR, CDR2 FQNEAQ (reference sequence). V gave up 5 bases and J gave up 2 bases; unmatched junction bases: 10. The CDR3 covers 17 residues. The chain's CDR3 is CASSRGQGRSAYNEQFF. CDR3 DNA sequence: TGTGCCAGCAGCCGGGGACAGGGTCGATCTGCCTACAATGAGCAGTTCTTC.

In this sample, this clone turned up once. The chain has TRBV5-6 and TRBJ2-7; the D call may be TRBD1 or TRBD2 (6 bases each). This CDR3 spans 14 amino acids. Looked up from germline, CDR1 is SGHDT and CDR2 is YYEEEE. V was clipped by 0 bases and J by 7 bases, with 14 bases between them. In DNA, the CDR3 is TGTGCCAGCAGCTTGGGAGGGGGGCTTTGGGAGCAGTACTTC. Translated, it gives CASSLGGGLWEQYF.

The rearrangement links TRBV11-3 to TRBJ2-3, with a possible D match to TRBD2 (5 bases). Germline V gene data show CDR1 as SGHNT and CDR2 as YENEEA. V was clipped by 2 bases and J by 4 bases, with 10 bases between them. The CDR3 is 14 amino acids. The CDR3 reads CASSLRTGPDTQYF. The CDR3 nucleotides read TGTGCCAGCAGCTTACGGACTGGACCAGATACGCAGTATTTT.